This is a list of T cell receptor beta chains from one sample in a study of regulatory T cells in long-lasting Graves disease. MiXCR, applied by TCRdb to the multiplex PCR reads, yields one record per CDR3 protein. The sample consists of about 540,000 distinct CDR3 sequences, approximately 12% of them appearing once. Another study also made use of these data, one on T cells in Graves' hyperthyroidism and ophthalmopathy.

Sequencing used peripheral blood mononuclear cells (PBMCs), obtained at new diagnosis, from a patient treated with antithyroid drugs. The receptors were gathered from a man younger than 40 with Graves disease. Both conserved end residues are part of each CDR3. Some rows mark clone size as missing; the rest say once, few, many or name a class of expanded clone.

size: few; V: TRBV20-1; J: TRBJ2-7; CDR3: CSARWKGGYYEQYF
size: many; V: TRBV11-2; J: TRBJ2-7; CDR3: CASSSFGTGGYEQYF
size: -; V: TRBV12-3/TRBV12-4; J: TRBJ1-2; CDR3: CASSPGRDYGYTF
size: -; V: TRBV30; J: TRBJ2-3; CDR3: CAWGTSGSGDTQYF
size: many; V: TRBV11-3; J: TRBJ2-3; CDR3: CASSPDPEIGTQYF
size: many; V: TRBV6-1; J: TRBJ2-5; CDR3: CASTLGGRQETQYF
size: few; V: TRBV6-1; J: TRBJ2-1; CDR3: CASATSVEQFF
size: many; V: TRBV6-5; J: TRBJ1-3; CDR3: CASSSASSGNTIYF
size: few; V: TRBV9; J: TRBJ2-1; CDR3: CASSGGVGTRYNEQFF
size: -; V: TRBV11-2; J: TRBJ2-7; CDR3: CASSFKGVSEEFPTSSLGEQYF
size: many; V: TRBV12-3/TRBV12-4; J: TRBJ1-2; CDR3: CASSRGVYGYTF
size: -; V: TRBV30; J: TRBJ2-7; CDR3: CAWSVPLATKYF
size: -; V: TRBV5-1; J: TRBJ1-6; CDR3: CASSPQASSYNSPLHF
size: many; V: TRBV12-3/TRBV12-4; J: TRBJ2-1; CDR3: CASSLRVGQGATNEQFF
size: many; V: TRBV10-2; J: TRBJ2-1; CDR3: CASMGQGALTYNEQFF
size: many; V: TRBV25-1; J: TRBJ2-1; CDR3: CATRAGATYNEQFF
size: many; V: TRBV29-1; J: TRBJ1-5; CDR3: CSVEEGSGQPQHF
size: many; V: TRBV10-3; J: TRBJ2-1; CDR3: CAIRPTSFSYNEQFF
size: many; V: TRBV12-3/TRBV12-4; J: TRBJ2-7; CDR3: CASSLQDQLYEQYF
size: many; V: TRBV10-3; J: TRBJ1-2; CDR3: CAISPRDRGSYGYTF
size: many; V: TRBV7-9; J: TRBJ2-7; CDR3: CASSPGVEQYF
size: -; V: TRBV10-3; J: TRBJ1-3; CDR3: CAISESTGVGNTIYF